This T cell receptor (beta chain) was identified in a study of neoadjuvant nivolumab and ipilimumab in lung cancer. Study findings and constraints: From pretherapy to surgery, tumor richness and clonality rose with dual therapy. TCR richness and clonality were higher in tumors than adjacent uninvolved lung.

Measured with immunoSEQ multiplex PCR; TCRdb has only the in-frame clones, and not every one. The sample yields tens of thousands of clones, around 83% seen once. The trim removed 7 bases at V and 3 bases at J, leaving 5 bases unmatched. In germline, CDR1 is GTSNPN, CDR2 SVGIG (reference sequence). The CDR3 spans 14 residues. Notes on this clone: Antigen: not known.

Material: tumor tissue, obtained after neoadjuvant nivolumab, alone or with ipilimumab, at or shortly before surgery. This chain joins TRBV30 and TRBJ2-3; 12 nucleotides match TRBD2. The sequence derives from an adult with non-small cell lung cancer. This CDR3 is CALLTSGRTDTQYF. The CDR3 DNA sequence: TGTGCCTTGTTGACTAGCGGGAGAACAGATACGCAGTATTTT.